This T cell receptor (beta chain) was found in a study of PD-1 blockade in classical Hodgkin lymphoma. Turning to the study itself: Treatment was intravenous nivolumab, 3 mg/kg every 2 weeks, until progression. Study-level results: Diversity in CD4+ TCRs, unlike that measured in CD8+ TCRs, had risen significantly by C4D1. Newly diagnosed patients had diversity similar to the baseline diversity of complete responders. With respect to the repertoire differences, their causes, possibly disease activity or prior therapy, remain undefined.

The CDR3 has 12 amino acids. In germline, CDR1 is SNHLY, CDR2 FYNNEI. With 4 bases removed from V and 4 bases from J, the gap between germline ends came to 7 bases. Time point denoted: cycle 4 day 1 (C4D1), after more than five weeks of nivolumab. No patient escaped relapse after autologous stem cell transplantation, and brentuximab vedotin exposure varied. A few counts support this clone. What it recognizes is unknown. Repertoires were generated with immunoSEQ multiplex PCR, while TCRdb's copy carries only in-frame clones and drops some. Found here are roughly 40,000 clones, over 75% of them singletons; the top ten hold approximately 35%.

The starting material was peripheral blood mononuclear cells (PBMCs), obtained before the fourth cycle of nivolumab. The receptor's source is a human donor with classical Hodgkin lymphoma. The V gene is TRBV2, the J gene TRBJ1-1; no clear D. For the CDR3, the DNA is TGTGCCAGCAGTGTTTTGGGCACTGAAGCTTTCTTT. Its translation is CASSVLGTEAFF.